A single sample gave rise to the 32 T cell receptor beta chains below, sequenced in a study of blood T cell repertoires in COVID-19. Repertoires were generated with immunoSEQ multiplex PCR, while TCRdb's copy carries only in-frame clones and drops some. The table lists some 390,000 clones, just under 90% of them singletons, with about 1.7% in the top ten. The sequenced material came from PBMCs or T cells enriched from blood (not recorded which). Receptor source: a woman aged 25 to 39 who had recovered from COVID-19.

This chain joins TRBV27 and TRBJ2-2, with no clear D. There are 12 residues in the CDR3. Trimming left V 3 bases short and J 5 bases short, with 4 bases between. Germline assignment: CDR1 MNHEY and CDR2 SMNVEV (reference sequence). The CDR3 DNA sequence: TGTGCCAGCAGTTTCCCAACCGGGGAGCTGTTTTTT. Translating it yields CASSFPTGELFF.

Comment on this clone: Compared with germline, one end of the junction differs, possibly owing to a read error. The chain couples TRBV27 to TRBJ1-6, with D possibly being TRBD1 (5 bases). Germline V CDR1 and CDR2: MNHEY, SMNVEV (reference sequence). The CDR3 consists of 14 residues. CDR3 in amino acids: CASRGTGYSSPLHF. For the CDR3, the DNA is TGTGCCAGCAGGGGCACAGGATATAGTTCACCCCTCCACTTT.

The chain combines TRBV5-1 with TRBJ2-7; TRBD1 agrees at 9 bases. The germline gives CDR1 SGHRS, CDR2 YFSETQ. The CDR3 extends over 13 amino acids. The junction had 8 bases not matched to a gene; V was cut back by 7 bases and J by 6 bases. The CDR3 bases are TGCGCCAGCTCGTCCCGGGACAGGGTCGAGCAGTACTTC. Amino acid sequence: CASSSRDRVEQYF. Full variable domain (remainder filled in from reference TRBV5-1 and TRBJ2-7): KAGVTQTPRYLIKTRGQQVTLSCSPISGHRSVSWYQQTPGQGLQFLFEYFSETQRNKGNFPGRFSGRQFSNSRSEMNVSTLELGDSALYLCASSSRDRVEQYFGPGTRLTVT.

This sequence joins TRBV9 and TRBJ2-7; D may be TRBD1 (5 bases). The CDR3 sequence is 14 residues long. Germline V gene data show CDR1 as SGDLS and CDR2 as YYNGEE. V lost 0 bases and J lost 2, with 9 bases in between. Written as DNA, the CDR3 is TGTGCCAGCAGCGTAGATCCAGGGACCTACGAGCAGTACTTC. Translation: CASSVDPGTYEQYF.

The V call is TRBV28, the J call TRBJ1-1; TRBD1 might be the D (5 bases). Trimming took 1 base from V and 1 from J, leaving 10 bases between them. The CDR3 is 15 residues long. Per the germline V gene, CDR1 is MDHEN and CDR2 is SYDVKM. Here the CDR3 reads CASSLSPQGNTEAFF. The CDR3, as DNA: TGTGCCAGCAGTTTATCCCCGCAGGGGAACACTGAAGCTTTCTTT.

The rearrangement links TRBV7-2 to TRBJ2-7; the D is unclear. The CDR3 has 12 residues. The V and J ends lost 3 bases and 6 bases respectively, with 9 bases between them. Germline values: CDR1 SGHTA, CDR2 FQGNSA. CDR3 DNA sequence: TGTGCCAGCAGCTTGAATACAGCCGAGCAGTACTTC. Translation: CASSLNTAEQYF.

This sequence joins TRBV2 and TRBJ2-3; 9 nucleotides agree with TRBD2. The V segment lost 10 bases and the J segment 5 bases; nucleotides outside the gene matches: 13. The CDR3 totals 15 residues. Germline V gene lookup returns CDR1 SNHLY and CDR2 FYNNEI. DNA for the CDR3: TGTGCCAACCGCGGGAGGGCCCTCAAGGAAGATACGCAGTATTTT. It is translated as CANRGRALKEDTQYF.

The chain is built from TRBV2 and TRBJ2-7; D perhaps matches TRBD2 (6 bases). This CDR3 has 13 residues. The V end was cut by 6 bases, the J end by 1 base, with 10 bases between. The germline gives CDR1 SNHLY, CDR2 FYNNEI. The CDR3: CASRGGLSYEQYF. The CDR3 coding sequence is TGTGCCAGCAGGGGAGGACTTTCCTACGAGCAGTACTTC. Using reference TRBV2 and TRBJ2-7 for the parts outside the CDR3, the full variable domain is EPEVTQTPSHQVTQMGQEVILRCVPISNHLYFYWYRQILGQKVEFLVSFYNNEISEKSEIFDDQFSVERPDGSNFTLKIRSTKLEDSAMYFCASRGGLSYEQYFGPGTRLTVT.

The gene calls are TRBV21-1 and TRBJ1-5. TRBV21-1 is flagged as a pseudogene. CDR3 length: 18 amino acids. The CDR3 region has the DNA TGTGCCAGCACAACCACACCGCGGGGCCTGTATAGCAATCAGCCCCAGCATTTT. Residues: CASTTTPRGLYSNQPQHF.

The chain links TRBV9 to TRBJ2-1, with D perhaps matching TRBD2 (6 bases). V dropped 4 bases and J dropped 4 bases, with 15 bases sitting between them. The CDR3 is made up of 15 amino acids. The V gene's germline CDR1 is SGDLS and CDR2 YYNGEE. CDR3 bases: TGTGCCAGCAGCTTCGGGACTCCGGGATACAATGAGCAGTTCTTC. It translates to CASSFGTPGYNEQFF.

The chain has TRBV10-3 and TRBJ1-4; the D is unclear. The germline CDR1 and CDR2 sequences are ENHRY and SYGVKD. V was shortened by 4 bases and J by 8 bases, with 11 bases between the two germline ends. This CDR3 comprises 13 residues. CDR3 in amino acids: CAISVGREEKLFF. As DNA, the CDR3 is TGTGCCATCAGTGTAGGGAGAGAGGAAAAACTGTTTTTT.

The V gene is TRBV18, the J gene TRBJ1-5, with a possible D match to TRBD1 (6 bases). The CDR3 has 16 residues. The germline CDR1 and CDR2 sequences are KGHSH and LQKENI. V shed 6 bases and J shed 4 bases, with 19 bases lying between them. CDR3 region: CASSRREAGVNQPQHF. Here the CDR3 DNA reads TGTGCCAGCTCTCGCCGGGAGGCAGGGGTGAATCAGCCCCAGCATTTT.

This sequence joins TRBV5-6 and TRBJ1-1, with D possibly matching TRBD1 (5 bases). V was cut by 5 bases and J by 6 bases, with 14 bases left in between. Germline V gene sequence: CDR1 SGHDT, CDR2 YYEEEE. The CDR3 sequence is 13 residues long. The CDR3 DNA reads as TGTGCCAGCAGAGCTCAGGGATACCCTGAAGCTTTCTTT. Protein sequence: CASRAQGYPEAFF.

The V gene is TRBV19, the J gene TRBJ1-2; the D is unclear. The CDR3 extends over 15 amino acids. Germline CDR1 LNHDA, CDR2 SQIVND (reference sequence). V was clipped by 5 bases and J by 4 bases, with 17 bases between them. The CDR3 region has the DNA TGTGCCAGTAGTTACGCTTCTCAGGTTAGCTATGGCTACACCTTC. Translation: CASSYASQVSYGYTF.

This rearrangement joins TRBV15 to TRBJ1-1; no reliable D call. Germline-derived CDR1 and CDR2 are LNHNV and YYDKDF (reference sequence). The germline V and J ends were trimmed by 1 base and 1 base, with 4 bases remaining between them. The CDR3 spans 13 residues. The CDR3 region is CATSRAGNTEAFF. The CDR3 region has the DNA TGTGCCACCAGCAGAGCAGGGAACACTGAAGCTTTCTTT.

The V and J genes are TRBV29-1 and TRBJ2-7; 9 nucleotides match TRBD1. The CDR3 spans 12 residues. Looked up from germline, CDR1 is SQVTM and CDR2 is ANQGSEA. Losses at the gene ends were 6 bases for V and 6 bases for J; bases not matched to a gene: 6. CDR3 sequence: CSVGQGPGEQYF. DNA for the CDR3: TGCAGCGTAGGACAGGGGCCAGGCGAGCAGTACTTC.

The chain combines TRBV28 with TRBJ2-7; 8 bases are shared with TRBD1. This CDR3 has 12 amino acids. V shed 4 bases and J 5 bases; nucleotides not matched to a gene: 1. Germline values: CDR1 MDHEN, CDR2 SYDVKM. CDR3 DNA sequence: TGTGCCAGCAGTTCGACAGGGGACGAGCAGTACTTC. Protein: CASSSTGDEQYF.

Here the CDR3 reads CASSPKETQYF. The CDR3 coding sequence is TGCGCCAGCAGTCCCAAAGAGACCCAGTACTTC. The genes are TRBV10-2 and TRBJ2-5; no clear D gene. From germline, CDR1 is WSHSY and CDR2 SAAADI. The CDR3 runs to 11 residues. Trimming pared 5 bases from V and 3 bases from J, leaving 4 bases between.

The chain combines TRBV5-1 with TRBJ1-3; D remains unclear. The CDR3 is made up of 16 amino acids. The ends were cut back, 3 bases at V and 6 bases at J, with 19 bases in the middle. Germline values: CDR1 SGHRS, CDR2 YFSETQ. The CDR3 DNA reads TGCGCCAGCAGCTCCGAGGGAGGAGGGTACCTAAACACCATATATTTT. It translates to CASSSEGGGYLNTIYF.

The CDR3 DNA is TGTGCCAGCAGTTACACCGGGACAGGGGACACCGGGGAGCTGTTTTTT. Translated: CASSYTGTGDTGELFF. The chain employs TRBV28 and TRBJ2-2; 10 bases match TRBD1. The CDR3 length is 16 residues. V was clipped by 4 bases and J by 3 bases; unmatched bases: 5. Per germline, CDR1 MDHEN and CDR2 SYDVKM. The variable domain in full, completed from reference TRBV28 and TRBJ2-2, reads DVKVTQSSRYLVKRTGEKVFLECVQDMDHENMFWYRQDPGLGLRLIYFSYDVKMKEKGDIPEGYSVSREKKERFSLILESASTNQTSMYLCASSYTGTGDTGELFFGEGSRLTVL.

V is TRBV7-9 and J is TRBJ1-1; 9 positions agree with TRBD1. Losses at the gene ends were 4 bases for V and 7 bases for J; bases not matched to a gene: 4. CDR1 and CDR2 (germline): SEHNR, FQNEAQ (reference sequence). CDR3 length: 13 residues. In DNA, the CDR3 is TGTGCCAGCAGCTCCCGACAGGGGGGTGAAGCTTTCTTT. This sequence encodes CASSSRQGGEAFF.

This clone was observed once. The V and J genes are TRBV27 and TRBJ2-3; D is undetermined. CDR3 length equals 12 residues. Germline CDR1 is MNHEY and CDR2 is SMNVEV (reference sequence). The V and J ends lost 6 bases and 2 bases respectively, with 6 bases between them. CDR3 DNA: TGTGCCAGCAGCGGTATCACAGATACGCAGTATTTT. It yields the protein CASSGITDTQYF.

The chain uses TRBV4-2 and TRBJ2-3; TRBD2 matches at 8 bases. Germline-derived CDR1 and CDR2 are LGHNA and YNFKEQ. CDR3 length: 21 residues. V trimming: 0 bases; J trimming: 1 base; junction bases outside the gene matches: 18. CDR3 sequence reads: CASSQDTGGGPGGGGTDTQYF. DNA for the CDR3: TGTGCCAGCAGCCAAGATACGGGCGGGGGGCCCGGGGGAGGTGGCACAGATACGCAGTATTTT.

The rearrangement uses TRBV10-3 and TRBJ2-7; 7 nucleotides line up with TRBD1. This CDR3 contains 19 residues. Germline CDR1 ENHRY, CDR2 SYGVKD. The V gene end was trimmed by 0 bases and the J gene end by 5 bases; junction bases not matched to a gene: 19. The CDR3 DNA follows: TGTGCCATCAGTGAGTCCACCCCTCAACAGGGGCGCTTTTCCGACGAGCAGTACTTC. Protein: CAISESTPQQGRFSDEQYF.

The chain links TRBV5-1 to TRBJ1-1, with no clear D. The germline gives CDR1 SGHRS, CDR2 YFSETQ. Trimming pared 2 bases from V and 2 bases from J, leaving 10 bases between. This CDR3 comprises 14 residues. The CDR3 sequence: CASSFHPENTEAFF. The CDR3 bases are TGCGCCAGCAGCTTCCACCCAGAAAACACTGAAGCTTTCTTT.

V and J are TRBV6-5 and TRBJ2-6; D unresolved. Trimming removed 8 bases at V and 2 bases at J, with 7 bases between. Per the germline V gene, CDR1 is MNHEY and CDR2 is SVGAGI. CDR3 length: 13 amino acids. Written as DNA, the CDR3 is TGTGCCAGCTTAGCAGCTGGGGCCAACGTCCTGACTTTC. This translates into CASLAAGANVLTF.

The V and J genes are TRBV18 and TRBJ1-2; D not resolved. Trimming left V 4 bases short and J 4 bases short, with 10 bases between. Looked up from germline, CDR1 is KGHSH and CDR2 is LQKENI. The CDR3 extends over 13 amino acids. The CDR3 nucleotides read TGTGCCAGCTCACGGTCAGATACCTATGGCTACACCTTC. It encodes CASSRSDTYGYTF.

The chain uses TRBV9 and TRBJ2-5; 10 bases line up with TRBD2. The CDR3 has 16 amino acids. With 1 base clipped from V and 5 bases from J, the junction kept 8 bases outside the gene matches. CDR1 and CDR2 (germline): SGDLS, YYNGEE. The CDR3 nucleotides are TGTGCCAGCAGCGTATCGAGCGGGGGGGCCGGTGAGACCCAGTACTTC. Its translation: CASSVSSGGAGETQYF. The whole variable domain, filled in from reference TRBV9 and TRBJ2-5, reads DSGVTQTPKHLITATGQRVTLRCSPRSGDLSVYWYQQSLDQGLQFLIQYYNGEERAKGNILERFSAQQFPDLHSELNLSSLELGDSALYFCASSVSSGGAGETQYFGPGTRLLVL.

This chain links TRBV5-1 with TRBJ1-1; possible D gene TRBD1, 5 bases. Germline V gene lookup returns CDR1 SGHRS and CDR2 YFSETQ. Trimming removed 4 bases at V and 6 bases at J, with 13 bases between. The CDR3 extends over 13 amino acids. In nucleotides, the CDR3 is TGCGCCAGCAGCCGGGCAGGGCGGCCTGAAGCTTTCTTT. It yields the protein CASSRAGRPEAFF. The full variable domain, its missing parts supplied by reference TRBV5-1 and TRBJ1-1, is KAGVTQTPRYLIKTRGQQVTLSCSPISGHRSVSWYQQTPGQGLQFLFEYFSETQRNKGNFPGRFSGRQFSNSRSEMNVSTLELGDSALYLCASSRAGRPEAFFGQGTRLTVV.

J is TRBJ2-7 and V is TRBV27; 9 positions match TRBD2. The germline V gene encodes CDR1 MNHEY and CDR2 SMNVEV (reference sequence). Losses at the gene ends were 0 bases for V and 1 base for J; bases not matched to a gene: 4. The CDR3 consists of 16 residues. In DNA form, the CDR3 reads TGTGCCAGCAGTTTATCAGGAGCGGGAGGTTCCTACGAGCAGTACTTC. It is translated as CASSLSGAGGSYEQYF.

This clone has just a few counts. The CDR3 protein is CASNRGLVGNQPQHF. The DNA of the CDR3 is TGTGCCAGTAACAGGGGGCTAGTGGGCAATCAGCCCCAGCATTTT. V usage is TRBV19 and J usage is TRBJ1-5; TRBD1 matches 9 bases. CDR1 is LNHDA, CDR2 SQIVND, per germline (reference sequence). The CDR3 has 15 amino acids. The ends lost 7 bases at V and 2 bases at J; junction bases unmatched: 6.

J is TRBJ1-4 and V is TRBV4-2; 12 bases line up with TRBD1. J gave up 8 bases and V 10 bases, and 20 bases lay outside the gene matches. Germline loops: CDR1 LGHNA, CDR2 YNFKEQ. The CDR3 is 18 residues long. Here the CDR3 reads CATKGQGAKNSYIEKLFF. The DNA for the CDR3 is TGTGCCACAAAGGGACAGGGGGCTAAAAACAGCTATATCGAAAAACTGTTTTTT.